A selection of T cell receptor beta chains follows, all from one sample in a study of cytomegalovirus exposure and HLA in healthy donors. Some clones are missing from TCRdb's copy, which holds only in-frame ones; the method was immunoSEQ multiplex PCR. The repertoire includes about 200,000 clones, approximately 78% of them detected once, and less than 15% sits in the top ten. The sample comprised PBMCs. The receptors were gathered from a woman aged 25 to 39 in good health and CMV-seropositive. Both conserved end residues are part of each CDR3. D genes are given only for firm matches. Clone size is given for some rows only: seen once, a few or many times, or a class if the clone is expanded.

d_gene	abundance	v_gene	j_gene	CDR3aa	CDR3nt
TRBD2	-	TRBV30	TRBJ2-7	CAWSVLGGRGRNEQYF	TGTGCCTGGAGTGTATTGGGCGGGAGGGGACGAAACGAGCAGTACTTC
-	-	TRBV6-5	TRBJ2-7	CASSYSRDTYYEQYF	TGTGCCAGCAGTTACTCCCGCGATACCTACTACGAGCAGTACTTC
-	-	TRBV28	TRBJ2-7	CASSRRAGLRNEQYF	TGTGCCAGCAGTCGACGGGCAGGGCTGAGAAACGAGCAGTACTTC
TRBD2	-	TRBV9	TRBJ2-1	CASSVTSASYNEQFF	TGTGCCAGCAGCGTCACTAGCGCTTCCTACAATGAGCAGTTCTTC
TRBD2	-	TRBV28	TRBJ2-1	CASSSRLAGRVEQFF	TGTGCCAGCAGTTCTCGACTAGCGGGGAGGGTTGAGCAGTTCTTC
-	-	TRBV29-1	TRBJ1-2	CSAEKAEDGYTF	TGCAGCGCTGAAAAGGCGGAGGATGGCTACACCTTC
TRBD1	-	TRBV2	TRBJ1-4	CASRVDRVNEKLFF	TGTGCCAGCAGGGTGGACAGGGTTAATGAAAAACTGTTTTTT
TRBD1	-	TRBV27	TRBJ1-2	CASSSRTGPDGYTF	TGTGCCAGCAGTTCCAGGACAGGCCCGGATGGCTACACCTTC
-	-	TRBV14	TRBJ2-5	CASSQDWGVGTQYF	TGTGCCAGCAGCCAAGATTGGGGGGTTGGGACCCAGTACTTC
-	-	TRBV28	TRBJ2-7	CASSGLWGQVSYEQYF	TGTGCCAGCAGCGGACTCTGGGGGCAGGTCTCCTACGAGCAGTACTTC
TRBD1	-	TRBV28	TRBJ2-3	CASRLQGDGPDTQYF	TGTGCCAGCAGACTACAGGGGGACGGGCCAGATACGCAGTATTTT
-	-	TRBV12-1	TRBJ1-2	CAKDRANYGYTF	TGTGCCAAGGACAGGGCAAACTATGGCTACACCTTC
-	-	TRBV4-1	TRBJ2-7	CASSPGQMYEQYF	TGCGCCAGCAGCCCAGGACAGATGTACGAGCAGTACTTC
TRBD1	-	TRBV10-3	TRBJ2-2	CAISADREYTGELFF	TGTGCCATCAGTGCGGACAGGGAGTACACCGGGGAGCTGTTTTTT
-	-	TRBV27	TRBJ2-1	CASSFGRESNEQFF	TGTGCCAGCAGTTTCGGCCGGGAGAGCAATGAGCAGTTCTTC
-	-	TRBV28	TRBJ1-5	CASSSGGGNQPQHF	TGTGCCAGCAGTTCGGGGGGCGGAAATCAGCCCCAGCATTTT
-	-	TRBV19	TRBJ2-7	CASTPPGEGEQYF	TGTGCCAGTACCCCCCCAGGGGAGGGCGAGCAGTACTTC
TRBD1	-	TRBV30	TRBJ2-3	CAWSPDRGQGDTQYF	TGTGCCTGGAGTCCGGACAGGGGGCAGGGAGATACGCAGTATTTT
-	-	TRBV14	TRBJ2-5	CASSQDGETQYF	TGTGCCAGCAGCCAAGACGGAGAGACCCAGTACTTC
TRBD1	-	TRBV4-2	TRBJ1-2	CASSRPGTGDSYTF	TGTGCCAGCAGCCGCCCCGGGACAGGGGACAGCTACACCTTC
-	-	TRBV19	TRBJ1-5	CASSRTEYSNQPQHF	TGTGCCAGTAGTCGGACAGAGTATAGCAATCAGCCCCAGCATTTT
TRBD1	-	TRBV6-1	TRBJ1-2	CASRATGRSYGYTF	TGTGCCAGCAGGGCGACAGGGAGGTCCTATGGCTACACCTTC
-	-	TRBV30	TRBJ1-3	CAWSSGDGNTIYF	TGTGCCTGGAGCTCAGGGGATGGAAACACCATATATTTT
TRBD1	few	TRBV29-1	TRBJ2-2	CSAESTGTANTGELFF	TGCAGCGCAGAATCCACCGGGACAGCGAACACCGGGGAGCTGTTTTTT
TRBD2	few	TRBV5-8	TRBJ2-5	CASSSIGLAGQETQYF	TGTGCCAGCAGCTCTATCGGACTAGCGGGACAAGAGACCCAGTACTTC
-	-	TRBV28	TRBJ1-3	CASSQTGNTIYF	TGTGCCAGCAGCCAAACTGGAAACACCATATATTTT
-	-	TRBV28	TRBJ2-3	CASSLSGLYTDTQYF	TGTGCCAGCAGTCTGAGCGGGCTCTACACAGATACGCAGTATTTT
TRBD1	-	TRBV10-3	TRBJ1-2	CAASTGGVPYGYTF	TGTGCCGCCTCGACAGGGGGCGTACCCTATGGCTACACCTTC
-	-	TRBV12-5	TRBJ2-3	CASGFQNTQYF	TGTGCTAGTGGTTTCCAGAATACGCAGTATTTT
-	-	TRBV30	TRBJ1-4	CAWSVSRGREKLFF	TGTGCCTGGAGTGTATCCAGGGGAAGGGAAAAACTGTTTTTT
-	-	TRBV9	TRBJ2-7	CASSVEGTGVDEQYF	TGTGCCAGCAGCGTAGAGGGGACGGGAGTAGACGAGCAGTACTTC
-	-	TRBV5-5	TRBJ1-2	CASSPGWSYGYTF	TGTGCCAGCAGCCCGGGATGGAGCTATGGCTACACCTTC
-	once	TRBV27	TRBJ1-1	CASRSIQGTEAFF	TGTGCCAGCAGAAGCATACAGGGCACTGAAGCTTTCTTT
-	once	TRBV15	TRBJ1-4	CATSRHRGSTNEKLFF	TGTGCCACCAGCAGACACCGGGGGTCAACTAATGAAAAACTGTTTTTT
TRBD2	-	TRBV7-9	TRBJ2-1	CASSPRTSGIFHEQFF	TGTGCCAGCAGCCCCCGGACTAGCGGGATTTTCCATGAGCAGTTCTTC
TRBD2	few	TRBV15	TRBJ2-1	CATSSWTSADNEQFF	TGTGCCACCAGCTCCTGGACTAGCGCTGACAATGAGCAGTTCTTC
-	-	TRBV5-1	TRBJ2-2	CASSLPRGTGELFF	TGCGCCAGCAGCTTGCCCAGGGGCACCGGGGAGCTGTTTTTT
-	-	TRBV18	TRBJ2-7	CASSPEGPGGEQYF	TGTGCCAGCTCACCGGAGGGGCCAGGGGGCGAGCAGTACTTC
-	-	TRBV7-2	TRBJ2-5	CASSLGVATPQYF	TGTGCCAGCAGCTTAGGGGTAGCAACCCCCCAGTACTTC
-	-	TRBV6-6	TRBJ1-1	CASSYSGGNTEAFF	TGTGCCAGCAGTTACTCCGGAGGGAACACTGAAGCTTTCTTT
-	once	TRBV15	TRBJ2-3	CATTLRGADTQYF	TGTGCCACCACCCTTCGCGGGGCAGATACGCAGTATTTT
TRBD2	-	TRBV10-1	TRBJ2-1	CASSDGLGNEQFF	TGCGCCAGCAGTGATGGACTAGGGAATGAGCAGTTCTTC
TRBD2	-	TRBV11-2	TRBJ2-6	CASSSRDYRSNVLTF	TGTGCCAGCAGCTCTCGGGACTACCGTAGCAACGTCCTGACTTTC
-	-	TRBV11-1	TRBJ2-7	CASSLPRLGVHEQYF	TGTGCCAGCAGCTTACCGCGACTAGGGGTCCACGAGCAGTACTTC
-	-	TRBV9	TRBJ2-3	CASSVGSSRWTDTQYF	TGTGCCAGCAGCGTAGGTTCTTCGAGGTGGACAGATACGCAGTATTTT